The source of this T cell receptor (beta chain) is a study of OX40 agonist ivuxolimab in advanced cancers. Study in general: As their treatment, patients were administered ivuxolimab, an agonistic anti-OX40 (CD134) antibody.

TCRdb's table, derived via immunoSEQ multiplex PCR, lists solely in-frame clones and lacks some. Here the sample spans some 52,000 clones, over 85% being singletons. Looked up from germline, CDR1 is SEHNR and CDR2 is FQNEAQ (reference sequence). The CDR3 spans 13 residues. V gave up 5 bases and J gave up 9 bases, with 14 bases separating them. The rearrangement links TRBV7-9 to TRBJ2-1, with D possibly being TRBD2 (6 bases). The sample consisted of CD4+ or CD8+ T cells sorted from blood, taken in a trial of the OX40 agonist ivuxolimab. This TCR was sampled from an adult with an advanced solid tumor such as melanoma, head and neck, liver or kidney cancer. For the CDR3, the DNA is TGTGCCAGCAGCACCGGGACTTTAGGTGAGCAGTTCTTC. Translated, it gives CASSTGTLGEQFF.